The clone carrying this TCR beta chain has more than one count but fewer than ten. Method: immunoSEQ multiplex PCR; TCRdb's copy keeps in-frame clones and lacks some. The data hold nearly 200,000 clones, with 91% observed a single time. The data originate from a study of control samples from healthy donors and cancer patients. Per germline, CDR1 LNHDA and CDR2 SQIVND (reference sequence). V lost 5 bases, J lost 0 bases, and 10 bases stayed unmatched. The CDR3 runs to 18 residues. The receptor's source is a man aged 25-40 years in good health. The sequencing input was blood. V gene TRBV19 combines with J gene TRBJ2-6; TRBD1 matches at 7 bases. CDR3 sequence reads: CASSVETGYSSGANVLTF. The CDR3 nucleotides read TGTGCCAGTAGTGTCGAGACAGGGTATAGCTCTGGGGCCAACGTCCTGACTTTC.